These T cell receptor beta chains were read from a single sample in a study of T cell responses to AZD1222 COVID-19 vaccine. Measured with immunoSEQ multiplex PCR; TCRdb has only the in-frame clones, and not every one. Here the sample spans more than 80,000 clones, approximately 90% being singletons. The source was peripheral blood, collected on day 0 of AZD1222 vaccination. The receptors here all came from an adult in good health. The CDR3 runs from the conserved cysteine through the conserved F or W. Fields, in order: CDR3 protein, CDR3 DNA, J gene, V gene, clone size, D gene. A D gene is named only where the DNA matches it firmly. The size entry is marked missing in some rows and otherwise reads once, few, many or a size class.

CDR3 protein: CAIRGGGTEAFF
CDR3 DNA: TGTGCCATCAGGGGGGGTGGCACTGAAGCTTTCTTT
J gene: TRBJ1-1
V gene: TRBV10-3
clone size: .
D gene: .

CDR3 protein: CASSIDPEGDTEAFF
CDR3 DNA: TGTGCCAGTAGTATAGATCCGGAGGGTGACACTGAAGCTTTCTTT
J gene: TRBJ1-1
V gene: TRBV19
clone size: .
D gene: .

CDR3 protein: CASSSAGGDEQYF
CDR3 DNA: TGTGCCAGCAGTTCCGCAGGGGGGGACGAGCAGTACTTC
J gene: TRBJ2-7
V gene: TRBV6-5
clone size: .
D gene: .

CDR3 protein: CASSQATGRSASGGYEQYF
CDR3 DNA: TGCGCCAGCAGCCAAGCTACCGGCAGGTCGGCTAGCGGGGGGTACGAGCAGTACTTC
J gene: TRBJ2-7
V gene: TRBV4-3
clone size: .
D gene: TRBD2

CDR3 protein: CASSRSPYEQYF
CDR3 DNA: TGTGCCAGCAGCCGATCCCCCTACGAGCAGTACTTC
J gene: TRBJ2-7
V gene: TRBV5-8
clone size: .
D gene: .

CDR3 protein: CASSPQGGISGYTF
CDR3 DNA: TGTGCCAGCTCACCACAGGGGGGGATATCCGGCTACACCTTC
J gene: TRBJ1-2
V gene: TRBV18
clone size: .
D gene: .

CDR3 protein: CASSLGDPRGTDTIYF
CDR3 DNA: TGCGCCAGCAGCTTGGGGGACCCCCGGGGGACGGACACCATATATTTT
J gene: TRBJ1-3
V gene: TRBV5-1
clone size: .
D gene: .

CDR3 protein: CASRVSSRSGNEQFF
CDR3 DNA: TGTGCCAGCAGAGTATCGTCCCGAAGTGGGAATGAGCAGTTCTTC
J gene: TRBJ2-1
V gene: TRBV7-2
clone size: .
D gene: .

CDR3 protein: CSGEGGENTIYF
CDR3 DNA: TGCAGCGGTGAGGGGGGGGAAAACACCATATATTTT
J gene: TRBJ1-3
V gene: TRBV29-1
clone size: .
D gene: .

CDR3 protein: CASSPRAGSRGNTIYF
CDR3 DNA: TGTGCCAGCAGCCCTCGAGCCGGATCGAGAGGAAACACCATATATTTT
J gene: TRBJ1-3
V gene: TRBV3-1/TRBV3-2
clone size: .
D gene: .

CDR3 protein: CASSLAGAPDTQYF
CDR3 DNA: TGTGCCAGCAGTCTAGCGGGGGCACCAGATACGCAGTATTTT
J gene: TRBJ2-3
V gene: TRBV6-2/TRBV6-3
clone size: once
D gene: TRBD2

CDR3 protein: CASSQDGSYEQYF
CDR3 DNA: TGTGCCAGCAGCCAAGACGGATCCTACGAGCAGTACTTC
J gene: TRBJ2-7
V gene: TRBV3-1/TRBV3-2
clone size: .
D gene: .

CDR3 protein: CAISESSGVSETQYF
CDR3 DNA: TGTGCCATCAGTGAAAGTAGCGGGGTATCAGAGACCCAGTACTTC
J gene: TRBJ2-5
V gene: TRBV10-3
clone size: .
D gene: TRBD2

CDR3 protein: CASSLTLTNGYTF
CDR3 DNA: TGTGCCAGCAGTTTGACATTAACCAATGGCTACACCTTC
J gene: TRBJ1-2
V gene: TRBV6-6
clone size: .
D gene: .

CDR3 protein: CAIMGGQGDYGYTF
CDR3 DNA: TGTGCCATCATGGGGGGACAGGGGGACTATGGCTACACCTTC
J gene: TRBJ1-2
V gene: TRBV10-3
clone size: .
D gene: TRBD1

CDR3 protein: CASSDPGQGSTEAFF
CDR3 DNA: TGTGCCAGCAGTGATCCCGGACAGGGATCCACTGAAGCTTTCTTT
J gene: TRBJ1-1
V gene: TRBV27
clone size: .
D gene: TRBD1

CDR3 protein: CASGDRVMNTEAFF
CDR3 DNA: TGTGCCAGCGGAGACAGGGTGATGAACACTGAAGCTTTCTTT
J gene: TRBJ1-1
V gene: TRBV27
clone size: .
D gene: TRBD1

CDR3 protein: CASSLTGANVLTF
CDR3 DNA: TGTGCCAGCAGTTTAACTGGGGCCAACGTCCTGACTTTC
J gene: TRBJ2-6
V gene: TRBV12-3/TRBV12-4
clone size: once
D gene: .

CDR3 protein: CASSKGTGHDWGTNEKLFF
CDR3 DNA: TGCGCCAGCAGCAAAGGGACAGGACACGATTGGGGAACTAATGAAAAACTGTTTTTT
J gene: TRBJ1-4
V gene: TRBV5-1
clone size: .
D gene: TRBD1

CDR3 protein: CASSLVGGSGTQYF
CDR3 DNA: TGCGCCAGCAGCTTGGTAGGGGGCTCCGGGACCCAGTACTTC
J gene: TRBJ2-5
V gene: TRBV5-1
clone size: .
D gene: TRBD1

CDR3 protein: CASTTGAPPHLYTF
CDR3 DNA: TGTGCCAGTACCACGGGGGCACCCCCCCACCTCTACACCTTC
J gene: TRBJ1-2
V gene: TRBV19
clone size: .
D gene: .

CDR3 protein: CASSSHNDNEQFF
CDR3 DNA: TGCGCCAGCAGCTCTCACAACGACAATGAGCAGTTCTTC
J gene: TRBJ2-1
V gene: TRBV4-3
clone size: .
D gene: .

CDR3 protein: CASSRNVGGNTEAFF
CDR3 DNA: TGTGCCAGCAGCCGCAACGTGGGGGGGAACACTGAAGCTTTCTTT
J gene: TRBJ1-1
V gene: TRBV11-2
clone size: .
D gene: .

CDR3 protein: CASSFAGNNEQFF
CDR3 DNA: TGTGCCAGCAGCTTTGCAGGGAACAATGAGCAGTTCTTC
J gene: TRBJ2-1
V gene: TRBV11-2
clone size: .
D gene: .

CDR3 protein: CASRREGTGNYEQYF
CDR3 DNA: TGTGCCAGCAGACGAGAAGGGACAGGGAACTACGAGCAGTACTTC
J gene: TRBJ2-7
V gene: TRBV7-6
clone size: .
D gene: TRBD1

CDR3 protein: CAISEGFQPQHF
CDR3 DNA: TGTGCCATCAGTGAGGGGTTTCAGCCCCAGCATTTT
J gene: TRBJ1-5
V gene: TRBV10-3
clone size: once
D gene: .

CDR3 protein: CASSLARGIDIQYF
CDR3 DNA: TGTGCCAGCAGCTTGGCCAGGGGGATAGACATTCAGTACTTC
J gene: TRBJ2-4
V gene: TRBV7-2
clone size: .
D gene: TRBD1

CDR3 protein: CASSQVGNEQYF
CDR3 DNA: TGTGCCAGCAGCCAAGTAGGGAACGAGCAGTACTTC
J gene: TRBJ2-7
V gene: TRBV3-1/TRBV3-2
clone size: .
D gene: .

CDR3 protein: CASSSGRDQTQYF
CDR3 DNA: TGTGCCAGCAGCAGCGGGAGGGATCAGACCCAGTACTTC
J gene: TRBJ2-5
V gene: TRBV5-6
clone size: .
D gene: TRBD2

CDR3 protein: CASSIQGESSYEQYF
CDR3 DNA: TGTGCCAGCAGCATCCAGGGGGAGTCGTCCTACGAGCAGTACTTC
J gene: TRBJ2-7
V gene: TRBV7-9
clone size: .
D gene: TRBD1

CDR3 protein: CASSLGQGAFQPQHF
CDR3 DNA: TGTGCCAGCAGCTTAGGTCAGGGGGCATTTCAGCCCCAGCATTTT
J gene: TRBJ1-5
V gene: TRBV7-2
clone size: .
D gene: TRBD1

CDR3 protein: CASRLTGTGNTIYF
CDR3 DNA: TGTGCCAGCAGGCTGACAGGGACTGGAAACACCATATATTTT
J gene: TRBJ1-3
V gene: TRBV28
clone size: .
D gene: TRBD1

CDR3 protein: CASSFRGQGNQPQHF
CDR3 DNA: TGTGCCAGCAGTTTCAGGGGTCAGGGCAATCAGCCCCAGCATTTT
J gene: TRBJ1-5
V gene: TRBV6-2/TRBV6-3
clone size: .
D gene: .

CDR3 protein: CASSQHADWTTRGQPQHF
CDR3 DNA: TGCGCCAGCAGCCAGCACGCCGATTGGACAACGAGGGGGCAGCCCCAGCATTTT
J gene: TRBJ1-5
V gene: TRBV4-3
clone size: .
D gene: .

CDR3 protein: CASSEIAGNQPQHF
CDR3 DNA: TGTGCCAGCAGTGAGATTGCAGGCAATCAGCCCCAGCATTTT
J gene: TRBJ1-5
V gene: TRBV6-4
clone size: .
D gene: .

CDR3 protein: CASSKQGQGGPGYTF
CDR3 DNA: TGTGCCAGCAGCAAACAGGGACAGGGGGGTCCTGGCTACACCTTC
J gene: TRBJ1-2
V gene: TRBV7-9
clone size: .
D gene: TRBD1

CDR3 protein: CASSFRLGYTDTQYF
CDR3 DNA: TGCGCCAGCAGCTTCCGGTTGGGGTACACAGATACGCAGTATTTT
J gene: TRBJ2-3
V gene: TRBV5-1
clone size: .
D gene: .

CDR3 protein: CASSLEGFSGNTIYF
CDR3 DNA: TGCGCCAGCAGCTTGGAGGGTTTCTCTGGAAACACCATATATTTT
J gene: TRBJ1-3
V gene: TRBV5-1
clone size: .
D gene: .

CDR3 protein: CASSLEGGGSPLHF
CDR3 DNA: TGTGCCAGCAGCTTGGAAGGGGGCGGATCACCCCTCCACTTT
J gene: TRBJ1-6
V gene: TRBV5-4
clone size: .
D gene: TRBD1

CDR3 protein: CASSLSPGSYGYTF
CDR3 DNA: TGTGCCAGCAGCCTAAGTCCGGGGAGCTATGGCTACACCTTC
J gene: TRBJ1-2
V gene: TRBV28
clone size: .
D gene: .

CDR3 protein: CASSMRGCTDTQYF
CDR3 DNA: TGTGCCAGCAGCATGCGGGGGTGCACAGATACGCAGTATTTT
J gene: TRBJ2-3
V gene: TRBV21-1
clone size: .
D gene: .

CDR3 protein: CASSRTASGTEAFF
CDR3 DNA: TGTGCCAGCAGCCGGACAGCCTCGGGAACTGAAGCTTTCTTT
J gene: TRBJ1-1
V gene: TRBV11-3
clone size: few
D gene: .

CDR3 protein: CASRASNTGELFF
CDR3 DNA: TGTGCCAGCAGAGCCTCGAACACCGGGGAGCTGTTTTTT
J gene: TRBJ2-2
V gene: TRBV28
clone size: few
D gene: .

CDR3 protein: CASSYKEGQGSYEQYF
CDR3 DNA: TGTGCCAGCAGCTACAAAGAGGGACAGGGGTCCTACGAGCAGTACTTC
J gene: TRBJ2-7
V gene: TRBV7-2
clone size: .
D gene: TRBD1

CDR3 protein: CASSQTWDEQYF
CDR3 DNA: TGTGCCAGCAGCCAGACGTGGGACGAGCAGTACTTC
J gene: TRBJ2-7
V gene: TRBV6-2/TRBV6-3
clone size: .
D gene: .

CDR3 protein: CASSYRRGNYGYTF
CDR3 DNA: TGTGCCAGCAGTTACCGGAGAGGGAACTATGGCTACACCTTC
J gene: TRBJ1-2
V gene: TRBV6-5
clone size: .
D gene: .

CDR3 protein: CASSGPGGVLSYEQYF
CDR3 DNA: TGTGCCAGCAGCGGACCAGGCGGAGTATTATCCTACGAGCAGTACTTC
J gene: TRBJ2-7
V gene: TRBV2
clone size: .
D gene: .

CDR3 protein: CASSQDRGTGGNSPLHF
CDR3 DNA: TGTGCCAGCAGCCAAGATAGGGGGACAGGGGGGAATTCACCCCTCCACTTT
J gene: TRBJ1-6
V gene: TRBV3-1/TRBV3-2
clone size: .
D gene: TRBD1

CDR3 protein: CASSLGAGQQETQYF
CDR3 DNA: TGCGCCAGCAGCTTGGGGGCGGGGCAACAAGAGACCCAGTACTTC
J gene: TRBJ2-5
V gene: TRBV5-1
clone size: .
D gene: .

CDR3 protein: CASSLGAVAYNEQFF
CDR3 DNA: TGCGCCAGCAGCTTGGGGGCGGTGGCCTACAATGAGCAGTTCTTC
J gene: TRBJ2-1
V gene: TRBV5-1
clone size: .
D gene: .

CDR3 protein: CASSLENPNEQFF
CDR3 DNA: TGCGCCAGCAGCTTGGAGAACCCCAATGAGCAGTTCTTC
J gene: TRBJ2-1
V gene: TRBV5-1
clone size: .
D gene: .

CDR3 protein: CASSLVGPLKYGYTF
CDR3 DNA: TGCGCCAGCAGCTTGGTTGGTCCGCTAAAATATGGCTACACCTTC
J gene: TRBJ1-2
V gene: TRBV5-1
clone size: .
D gene: .

CDR3 protein: CASSYGPNTEAFF
CDR3 DNA: TGTGCCAGCAGCTACGGGCCAAACACTGAAGCTTTCTTT
J gene: TRBJ1-1
V gene: TRBV11-3
clone size: .
D gene: .

CDR3 protein: CASSYPHPGGAETQYF
CDR3 DNA: TGTGCCAGCAGTTACCCGCACCCCGGGGGGGCAGAGACCCAGTACTTC
J gene: TRBJ2-5
V gene: TRBV6-2/TRBV6-3
clone size: .
D gene: TRBD2

CDR3 protein: CASSLDGGSYEQYF
CDR3 DNA: TGTGCCAGCAGCTTGGACGGAGGGTCCTACGAGCAGTACTTC
J gene: TRBJ2-7
V gene: TRBV7-9
clone size: once
D gene: .

CDR3 protein: CASSEFTGGLTEAFF
CDR3 DNA: TGCGCCAGCAGTGAATTTACAGGGGGGCTTACTGAAGCTTTCTTT
J gene: TRBJ1-1
V gene: TRBV10-2
clone size: .
D gene: TRBD1

CDR3 protein: CASSFGGSGGYTF
CDR3 DNA: TGTGCCAGCAGCTTTGGGGGGTCGGGTGGCTACACCTTC
J gene: TRBJ1-2
V gene: TRBV7-2
clone size: .
D gene: .

CDR3 protein: CASTLKPPGAGAPRSEQYF
CDR3 DNA: TGTGCCAGCACCCTAAAACCCCCGGGGGCGGGGGCACCCCGTTCCGAGCAGTACTTC
J gene: TRBJ2-7
V gene: TRBV27
clone size: .
D gene: .

CDR3 protein: CASSLDRGGGQPQHF
CDR3 DNA: TGTGCCAGCAGCCTGGACAGGGGGGGAGGTCAGCCCCAGCATTTT
J gene: TRBJ1-5
V gene: TRBV7-2
clone size: .
D gene: TRBD1